These 28 T cell receptor beta chains were all obtained from the same sample, sequenced in a study of T cells expressing NK-cell markers. TCRdb re-called the 5' RACE reads; one entry per CDR3 protein, DNA not given. The listing contains some 110,000 distinct CDR3 sequences. The specimen sequenced was blood T cells: a sorted CD56 or NKG2C T cell subset, CD4+ or CD8+ T cells, or bulk PBMC T cells (not recorded which). These TCRs come from a woman between 18 and 75 years old in good health.

This sequence joins TRBV20-1 and TRBJ1-4. Germline V CDR1 and CDR2: DFQATT, SNEGSKA (reference sequence). The CDR3 is 14 residues long. The CDR3 sequence: CSARDLGDYEKLFF.

The chain is built from TRBV7-2 and TRBJ1-1. This CDR3 region has 13 residues. The germline gives CDR1 SGHTA, CDR2 FQGNSA. CDR3 sequence reads: CASAGGRGTEAFF.

V is TRBV7-9 and J is TRBJ2-5; the D call from TCRdb, TRBD1, cannot be confirmed without DNA. Germline values: CDR1 SEHNR, CDR2 FQNEAQ (reference sequence). The CDR3 loop spans 11 amino acids. The CDR3 sequence is CASSPGETQYF.

The chain recombines TRBV19 with TRBJ2-2; TCRdb's D gene call, TRBD1, goes unchecked for lack of DNA. CDR1 and CDR2 (germline): LNHDA, SQIVND (reference sequence). The CDR3 is 15 amino acids. This CDR3 is CASSPWTNSPGELFF.

The chain is built from TRBV18 and TRBJ2-1; the D gene TCRdb calls, TRBD1, cannot be checked with no DNA. In germline, CDR1 is KGHSH, CDR2 LQKENI. This CDR3 is built from 17 residues. This chain's CDR3 is CASSPETAPDPYNEQFF.

The chain is built from TRBV20-1 and TRBJ2-7; TCRdb reports TRBD1, a call that lacks DNA to check it against. The CDR3 is 13 amino acids. The germline V gene encodes CDR1 DFQATT and CDR2 SNEGSKA (reference sequence). The CDR3 sequence is CSARGDRKYEQYF.

J is TRBJ2-5 and V is TRBV20-1. Germline CDR1 is DFQATT and CDR2 is SNEGSKA (reference sequence). This CDR3 contains 14 residues. The CDR3 is CSARDTGIGKTQYF.

V gene TRBV6-2 or TRBV6-3 combines with J gene TRBJ2-2; the D call of TRBD1 rests on TCRdb alone, since no DNA is present to check it. CDR3 length: 18 amino acids. The V gene's germline CDR1 is MNHEY and CDR2 SVGEGT. This CDR3 reads CASPPPSQDRANTGELFF.

This chain connects TRBV2 to TRBJ1-2; the D call of TRBD1 rests on TCRdb alone, since no DNA is present to check it. CDR3 length equals 14 residues. The germline V gene encodes CDR1 SNHLY and CDR2 FYNNEI. The CDR3 loop reads CASSADSENYGYTF. Full variable domain (missing parts from reference TRBV2 and TRBJ1-2): EPEVTQTPSHQVTQMGQEVILRCVPISNHLYFYWYRQILGQKVEFLVSFYNNEISEKSEIFDDQFSVERPDGSNFTLKIRSTKLEDSAMYFCASSADSENYGYTFGSGTRLTVV.

The chain combines TRBV4-1 with TRBJ1-5; TCRdb returns TRBD1, unconfirmable since there is no DNA. CDR1 and CDR2 from the germline V gene are MGHRA and YSYEKL. This CDR3 contains 16 residues. CDR3 protein: CASSQDLDSDNQPQHF.

The CDR3 sequence is CASSVKGDEQFF. The J gene is TRBJ2-1, the V gene TRBV9. This CDR3 spans 12 amino acids. The germline V gene has CDR1 SGDLS and CDR2 YYNGEE. Drawing the rest from reference TRBV9 and TRBJ2-1, the complete variable domain is DSGVTQTPKHLITATGQRVTLRCSPRSGDLSVYWYQQSLDQGLQFLIQYYNGEERAKGNILERFSAQQFPDLHSELNLSSLELGDSALYFCASSVKGDEQFFGPGTRLTVL.

The chain employs TRBV9 and TRBJ1-2; there is no DNA to check the TCRdb D call of TRBD1. The CDR3 runs 15 residues. CDR1 is SGDLS, CDR2 YYNGEE, per germline. The CDR3 spells CASSVVAPSNYGYTF.

The rearrangement uses TRBV20-1 and TRBJ2-1; the TCRdb call, TRBD1, lacks DNA for checking. There are 15 residues in the CDR3. Germline CDR1 and CDR2: DFQATT and SNEGSKA (reference sequence). CDR3 protein: CSARDRETIYNEQFF.

J is TRBJ2-1 and V is TRBV5-8; without DNA, the TCRdb call of TRBD2 cannot be checked. CDR1 is SGHTS and CDR2 is YDEGEE in the germline V gene. The length of the CDR3 is 15 residues. CDR3: CASSLGLASANEQFF.

V and J are TRBV19 and TRBJ1-1; no DNA is available, so the TRBD1 call from TCRdb remains unchecked. CDR3 length: 15 residues. The germline CDR1 and CDR2 sequences are LNHDA and SQIVND (reference sequence). The CDR3 reads CASPRPGGEDTEAFF.

The chain has TRBV29-1 and TRBJ1-1; TCRdb picks TRBD1, but there is no DNA to check that call. CDR3 length: 12 residues. CDR1 is SQVTM, CDR2 ANQGSEA, per germline. The CDR3 loop reads CSVQGRNTEAFF.

V and J are TRBV9 and TRBJ2-1. The germline CDR1 and CDR2 sequences are SGDLS and YYNGEE. The CDR3 is 15 amino acids. This CDR3 is CASSVGRGSYNEQFF.

The rearrangement joins TRBV14 to TRBJ2-1. CDR1 is SGHDN, CDR2 FVKESK, per germline. The CDR3 covers 11 residues. The CDR3 region is CASSQEAEQFF.

V gene TRBV27 combines with J gene TRBJ2-7; TCRdb gives TRBD2 as the D gene, but with no DNA this cannot be confirmed. The germline gives CDR1 MNHEY, CDR2 SMNVEV (reference sequence). The CDR3 is 15 amino acids. CDR3 loop: CASSSLAKLGYEQYF.

The chain has TRBV19 and TRBJ2-2. The CDR3 loop spans 17 amino acids. Germline values: CDR1 LNHDA, CDR2 SQIVND (reference sequence). CDR3 amino acids: CASRIGLGGLNTGELFF.

V gene TRBV29-1 combines with J gene TRBJ1-2; TCRdb designates TRBD1, a call that cannot be tested without DNA. The germline gives CDR1 SQVTM, CDR2 ANQGSEA. The CDR3 is 13 amino acids. The CDR3 protein is CSFQTPDIYGYTF.

The chain employs TRBV11-1 and TRBJ2-3; TCRdb designates TRBD2, a call that cannot be tested without DNA. CDR3 length: 18 amino acids. Germline lookup yields CDR1 SGHAT and CDR2 FQDESV (reference sequence). The CDR3 loop reads CASSPRTLGGENTDTQYF.

CDR3 sequence reads: CASSSGTGSSYEQYF. This rearrangement joins TRBV12-3 or TRBV12-4 to TRBJ2-7; TCRdb selects TRBD1, and the lack of DNA leaves this call unchecked. The length of the CDR3 is 15 residues.

CDR3 residues: CASSFPGQGGTGELFF. The chain couples TRBV2 to TRBJ2-2; there is no DNA to check the TCRdb D call of TRBD1. Germline lookup yields CDR1 SNHLY and CDR2 FYNNEI. This CDR3 has 16 residues.

The rearrangement joins TRBV29-1 to TRBJ1-2. The CDR3 totals 13 residues. Germline CDR1 is SQVTM and CDR2 is ANQGSEA. The CDR3 here is CSVPTAGNYGYTF.

The chain links TRBV19 to TRBJ1-4; TCRdb indicates TRBD1, and absent DNA this call remains unverified. CDR3 length equals 14 residues. Looked up from germline, CDR1 is LNHDA and CDR2 is SQIVND (reference sequence). The CDR3 sequence: CASSTGTGREGLFF.

The chain employs TRBV19 and TRBJ2-2; lacking DNA, the TRBD2 call made by TCRdb goes unchecked. This CDR3 region has 15 residues. Germline CDR1 LNHDA, CDR2 SQIVND (reference sequence). The CDR3 loop reads CASSISGAPTGELFF.

J is TRBJ1-2 and V is TRBV12-3 or TRBV12-4; TCRdb reports TRBD1, a call that lacks DNA to check it against. The CDR3 has 14 amino acids. CDR3 amino acids: CASSLGGYSYGYTF.